This entry features one TCR beta chain sequence. The sample is drawn from a study of blood T cell repertoires in COVID-19. Study information: Specimens from acute and convalescent COVID-19 originated in the United States, Italy and Spain.

Seattle researchers signed up patients amid active infection and tracked them longitudinally. CDR1 is SEHNR and CDR2 is FQNEAQ in the germline V gene (reference sequence). This CDR3 region has 10 residues. The V end lost 5 bases, the J end lost 11 bases, and 9 bases lay between the germline ends. Per the original methods: Researchers report that nucleated cell counts were estimated from reference gene primer amplification. The data were produced by immunoSEQ multiplex PCR, yet TCRdb's version contains in-frame clones alone and is incomplete. For V, J and clone size, that table is used; D and trimming come from the DNA. The sample yields about 130,000 clones, about 94% seen once.

This receptor was identified in a man aged 50 to 60 with COVID-19, enrolled during active disease. The sample was peripheral blood. The chain joins TRBV7-9 to TRBJ1-1; D is ambiguous. As DNA, the CDR3 is TGTGCCAGCAGCCCGAAGCTCGCTTTCTTT. It specifies CASSPKLAFF. Together with reference TRBV7-9 and TRBJ1-1, the CDR3 gives the full variable domain: DTGVSQNPRHKITKRGQNVTFRCDPISEHNRLYWYRQTLGQGPEFLTYFQNEAQLEKSRLLSDRFSAERPKGSFSTLEIQRTEQGDSAMYLCASSPKLAFFGQGTRLTVV.